This record looks at one TCR beta chain sequence and its context. Its antigen is undetermined. The study ran its PCR with 60 Vbeta and 13 Jbeta primers. TCRdb's table, derived via immunoSEQ multiplex PCR, lists solely in-frame clones and lacks some. Here the sample spans 130,000 to 150,000 clones, under 80% being singletons. This specimen belongs to a study of cytomegalovirus exposure and HLA in healthy donors. Study-wide results and limits: A later analysis found TCR association rates differed by HLA locus, highest for DRB1 and lowest for HLA-C. Per published reports, the classifier diagnosed cytomegalovirus status with high specificity and sensitivity.

The TCR was taken from a male donor in good health and CMV-seronegative. Sequencing used PBMCs.

The CDR3 spells CASSLVASGGDPYEQYF. CDR3 sequence (DNA): TGTGCCAGCAGCTTAGTGGCTAGCGGGGGGGACCCCTACGAGCAGTACTTC. This rearrangement joins TRBV7-2 to TRBJ2-7; 12 bases map to TRBD2. V lost 1 base to trimming and J lost 2 bases; unmatched junction nucleotides: 6. From germline, CDR1 is SGHTA and CDR2 FQGNSA. There are 17 residues in the CDR3.